This T cell receptor beta chain is from a study of CD8+CD57+ T cells in acquired aplastic anemia. Using genomic DNA as the template, TCR beta VDJ and CDR3 profiling was carried out. TCRdb independently ran MiXCR on the reads; one entry per CDR3 protein. The profile shows 400,000 to 500,000 distinct CDR3 sequences, roughly 68% of them singletons. V gave up 6 bases and J gave up 0 bases; unmatched junction bases: 4. This CDR3 comprises 15 residues. The sample comprised sorted CD4+, CD8+, or CD8+CD57+ T cells (not recorded which) from PBMCs. This chain connects TRBV12-3 or TRBV12-4 to TRBJ2-4, with TRBD1 matching over 8 bases. This sequence originates from a human donor in good health, serving as a control. The CDR3 is CASRQTGGAKNIQYF. CDR3 bases: TGTGCCAGCAGGCAAACAGGGGGAGCCAAAAACATTCAGTACTTC.